This TCR beta chain was profiled in a study of B cell selection in AIRE deficiency. On this clone itself: Its target is not known.

The germline V gene encodes CDR1 MDHEN and CDR2 SYDVKM. Trimming took off 5 bases at V and 0 bases at J, with 11 bases between the two ends. The CDR3 spans 15 residues. The sorted conventional CD4 T cells were gated as CD4+CD127+. Broader study findings: Roughly 31% of healthy-shared Treg TCRbeta sequences appeared in patient Tconv cells. With only TCRbeta sequenced, roughly 37% of shared healthy Treg sequences overlapped Tconv.

Sequencing was performed with immunoSEQ multiplex PCR; in TCRdb, only in-frame clones are kept and a portion is missing. The profile shows tens of thousands of clones, almost 98% of them singletons. The sequence came from a human donor with AIRE deficiency. This sequence joins TRBV28 and TRBJ1-3; D remains unclear. Sequencing was performed on conventional CD4+ T cells sorted from PBMCs. Written as DNA, the CDR3 is TGTGCCAGCAGTCCGGAGTTATACTCTGGAAACACCATATATTTT. Its protein product is CASSPELYSGNTIYF.